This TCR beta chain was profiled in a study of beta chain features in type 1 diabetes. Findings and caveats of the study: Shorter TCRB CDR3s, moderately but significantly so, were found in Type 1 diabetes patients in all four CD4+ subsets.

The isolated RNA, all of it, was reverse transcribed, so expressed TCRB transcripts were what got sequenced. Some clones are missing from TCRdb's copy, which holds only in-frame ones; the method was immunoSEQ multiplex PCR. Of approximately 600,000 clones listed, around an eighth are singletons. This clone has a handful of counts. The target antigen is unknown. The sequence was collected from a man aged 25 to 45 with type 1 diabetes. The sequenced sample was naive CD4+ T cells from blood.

CDR3 bases: TGTGCCAGCAGCTTAGCCCGTTCTAGCGGAAATGAGCAGTTCTTC. This gives the protein CASSLARSSGNEQFF. The chain employs TRBV7-2 and TRBJ2-1, with TRBD2 identical over 7 bases. Germline trimming cut 0 bases from V and 7 bases from J; bases unmatched to any gene: 6. This CDR3 has 15 amino acids. Germline V gene lookup returns CDR1 SGHTA and CDR2 FQGNSA.